This T cell receptor beta chain was sequenced during a study of cytomegalovirus exposure and HLA in healthy donors. Findings and limits, study-wide: Further analysis, carried out later, found HLA-associated TCR beta chains more clonally expanded than equally common other chains. In an earlier analysis, most TCR beta V segments were productive about 87% or about 30% of the time.

From germline, CDR1 is MGHRA and CDR2 YSYEKL. V dropped 4 bases and J dropped 4; count of bases not matched to a gene: 5. The CDR3 totals 15 residues. Primers: 60 Vbeta forward and 13 Jbeta reverse. Libraries were prepared by immunoSEQ multiplex PCR; TCRdb keeps only in-frame clonotypes and omits some of them. This table holds approximately 60,000 clones. Worth noting for this clone: Its specificity is unknown.

This sequence joins TRBV4-1 and TRBJ1-5, with 9 nucleotides matching TRBD1. The sequencing sample was made of PBMCs. This receptor was identified in a man aged 25-45 years in good health and CMV-seropositive. CDR3 sequence: CASSRPGQGNQPQHF. The CDR3 nucleotides read TGCGCCAGCAGCCGCCCGGGACAGGGAAATCAGCCCCAGCATTTT.